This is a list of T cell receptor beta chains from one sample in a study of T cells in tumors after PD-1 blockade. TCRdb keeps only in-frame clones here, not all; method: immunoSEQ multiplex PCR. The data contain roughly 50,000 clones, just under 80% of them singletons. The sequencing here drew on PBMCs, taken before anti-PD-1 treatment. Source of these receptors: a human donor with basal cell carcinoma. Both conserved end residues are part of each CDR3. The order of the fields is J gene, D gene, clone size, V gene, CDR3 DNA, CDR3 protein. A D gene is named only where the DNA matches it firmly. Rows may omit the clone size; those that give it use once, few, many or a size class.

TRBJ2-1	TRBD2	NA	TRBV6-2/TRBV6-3	TGTGCCAGCAGTGACTTGACTAGCGGCTACAATGAGCAGTTCTTC	CASSDLTSGYNEQFF
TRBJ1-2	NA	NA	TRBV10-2	TGCGCCAGCAGTGAGCTGGGGATCCCCTATGGCTACACCTTC	CASSELGIPYGYTF
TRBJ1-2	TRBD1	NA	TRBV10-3	TGTGCCATCAGTGGAACAGGGGGCGGGAACTATGGCTACACCTTC	CAISGTGGGNYGYTF
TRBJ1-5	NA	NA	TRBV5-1	TGCGCCAGCAGCTTGCCGGTTCAGAGAAGCAGCAATCAGCCCCAGCATTTT	CASSLPVQRSSNQPQHF
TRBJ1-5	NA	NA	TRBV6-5	TGTGCCAGCAGTTCTCGGACGGAGATTAATCAGCCCCAGCATTTT	CASSSRTEINQPQHF
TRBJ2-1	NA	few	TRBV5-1	TGCGCCAGCAGCTTGGGGGATTCAATCAATGAGCAGTTCTTC	CASSLGDSINEQFF
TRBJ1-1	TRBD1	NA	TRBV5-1	TGCGCCAGCAGCCCCCGGACAGGGGAGGGCACTGAAGCTTTCTTT	CASSPRTGEGTEAFF
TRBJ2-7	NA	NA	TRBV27	TGTGCCAGCAGCCTCCGACAGGTGGGGGAGCAGTACTTC	CASSLRQVGEQYF
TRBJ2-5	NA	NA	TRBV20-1	TGCAGTGCTAGTGCGGGGCGAGGTAAAGAGACCCAGTACTTC	CSASAGRGKETQYF
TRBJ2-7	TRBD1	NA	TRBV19	TGTGCCAGTAATCCGGGACAGGGGAGGTACGAGCAGTACTTC	CASNPGQGRYEQYF
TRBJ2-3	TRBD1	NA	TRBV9	TGTGCCAGCAGCGTGGCAATTCCGGGGACAGGGGCAGATACGCAGTATTTT	CASSVAIPGTGADTQYF
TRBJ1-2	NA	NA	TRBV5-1	TGCGCCAGCAGCCCGGACAGTTTTTTCTATGGCTACACCTTC	CASSPDSFFYGYTF
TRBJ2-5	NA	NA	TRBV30	TGTGCCTGGAGTGTGGAGACCCAGTACTTC	CAWSVETQYF
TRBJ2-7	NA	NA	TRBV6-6	TGTGCCAGCAGCTCCCAGAGTCCAGGGAAACCTAGGGAGCAGTACTTC	CASSSQSPGKPREQYF
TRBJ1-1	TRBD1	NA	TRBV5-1	TGCGCCAGCAGCCAGGACAGGGGGCCCCGCACTGAAGCTTTCTTT	CASSQDRGPRTEAFF
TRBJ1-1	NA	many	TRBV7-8	TGTGCCAGCAGCCAGACACTTGAAGCTTTCTTT	CASSQTLEAFF
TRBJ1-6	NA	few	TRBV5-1	TGCGCCAGCAAGTCAGGGCAAAACTATAATTCACCCCTCCACTTT	CASKSGQNYNSPLHF
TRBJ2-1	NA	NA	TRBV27	TGTGCCAGCAGTTTTGGTAGCTCAAAAACGAATGAGCAGTTCTTC	CASSFGSSKTNEQFF
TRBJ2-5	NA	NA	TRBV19	TGTGCCAGTAGTATGCCCGGGGGCGCGACCGGAGAGACCCAGTACTTC	CASSMPGGATGETQYF
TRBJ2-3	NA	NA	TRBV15	TGTGCCACCAGCAGAGAAGGGGCCTCCGGGTATTTT	CATSREGASGYF
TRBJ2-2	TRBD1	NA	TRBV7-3	TGTGCCAGCAGCTCGGGACAGGGCTACACCGGGGAGCTGTTTTTT	CASSSGQGYTGELFF
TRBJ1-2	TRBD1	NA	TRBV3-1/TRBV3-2	TGTGCCAGCAGCCAGGATGGACAGGCTAACTATGGCTACACCTTC	CASSQDGQANYGYTF
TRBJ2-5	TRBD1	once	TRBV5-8	TGTGCCAGCAGCTCCCGGACAGGGGGCATTGAGACCCAGTACTTC	CASSSRTGGIETQYF
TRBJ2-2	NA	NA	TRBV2	TGTGCCAGCAGTGAGGGGTCTCACGGGGAGCTGTTTTTT	CASSEGSHGELFF
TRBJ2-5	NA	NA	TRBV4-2	TGTGCCAGCAGCCAATGGGGCGAAGAGACCCAGTACTTC	CASSQWGEETQYF
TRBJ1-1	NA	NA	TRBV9	TGTGCCAGCAGCCAAGCAGGGTCCACTGAAGCTTTCTTT	CASSQAGSTEAFF
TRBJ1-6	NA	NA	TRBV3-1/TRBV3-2	TGTGCCAGCAGGGGACAAGGTGGGGACCATTCACCCCTCCACTTT	CASRGQGGDHSPLHF
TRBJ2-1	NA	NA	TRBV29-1	TGCAGCGTTGAAGATCGGCCAGGGGAGCAGTTCTTC	CSVEDRPGEQFF
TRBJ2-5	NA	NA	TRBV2	TGTGCCAGCAGCCGCCAAGAGACCCAGTACTTC	CASSRQETQYF
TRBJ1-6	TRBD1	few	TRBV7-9	TGTGCCAGCAGCCCCGGACAGGCCGGATCACCCCTCCACTTT	CASSPGQAGSPLHF
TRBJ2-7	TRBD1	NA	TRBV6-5	TGTGCCAGCAGTCCACAGGGGGTTGGCGAGCAGTACTTC	CASSPQGVGEQYF
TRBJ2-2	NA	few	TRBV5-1	TGCGCCAGCAGCTTGGATCCGGTCCCCAACGAGAACACCGGGGAGCTGTTTTTT	CASSLDPVPNENTGELFF
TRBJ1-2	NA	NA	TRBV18	TGTGCCAGCTCACCAGAACGGCGGAACTATGGCTACACCTTC	CASSPERRNYGYTF
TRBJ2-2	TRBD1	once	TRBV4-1	TGCGCCAGCAGCCCCCGGACAGGGGGCGCAGTCACCGGGGAGCTGTTTTTT	CASSPRTGGAVTGELFF
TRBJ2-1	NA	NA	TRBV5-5	TGTGCCAGCAGCTTGCCAGGGGCCCAGGAGCAGTTCTTC	CASSLPGAQEQFF
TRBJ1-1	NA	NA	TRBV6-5	TGTGCCAGCAGTTATTTGGACACTGAAGCTTTCTTT	CASSYLDTEAFF
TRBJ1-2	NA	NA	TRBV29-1	TGCAGCGTTGAAGCAGGGGCAACTAACTATGGCTACACCTTC	CSVEAGATNYGYTF
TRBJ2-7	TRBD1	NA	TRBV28	TGTGCCAGCAGTCGCGGACAGGGGGTTGAAGGCGAGCAGTACTTC	CASSRGQGVEGEQYF
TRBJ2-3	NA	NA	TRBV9	TGTGCCAGCAGCGCCAAAGCGAGCGGAACTAGCACAGATACGCAGTATTTT	CASSAKASGTSTDTQYF
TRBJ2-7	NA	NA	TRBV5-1	TGCGCCAGCAGCTTGGGGTGGGAGACCCCCTACGAGCAGTACTTC	CASSLGWETPYEQYF
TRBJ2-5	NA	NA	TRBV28	TGTGCCAGTTCGGGGGCTAAACAAGAGACCCAGTACTTC	CASSGAKQETQYF
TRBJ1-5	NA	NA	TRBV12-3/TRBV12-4	TGTGCCAGCAGTGATGGAAATCAGCCCCAGCATTTT	CASSDGNQPQHF
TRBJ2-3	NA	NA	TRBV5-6	TGTGCCAGCAGCTTGCGTTCCTATAGCACAGATACGCAGTATTTT	CASSLRSYSTDTQYF
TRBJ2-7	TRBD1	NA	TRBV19	TGTGCCAGTGGGGACAGAGACTACGAGCAGTACTTC	CASGDRDYEQYF
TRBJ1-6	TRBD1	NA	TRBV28	TGTGCCAGCAGTTTAGGCAGGGGGGTGACACCCCTCCACTTT	CASSLGRGVTPLHF
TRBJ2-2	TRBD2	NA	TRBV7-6	TGTGCCAGCAGCTTAGATATAGCGGGAGATACCGGGGAGCTGTTTTTT	CASSLDIAGDTGELFF
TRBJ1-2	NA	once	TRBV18	TGTGCCAGCTCACCTCTTACAGCAAACTATGGCTACACCTTC	CASSPLTANYGYTF